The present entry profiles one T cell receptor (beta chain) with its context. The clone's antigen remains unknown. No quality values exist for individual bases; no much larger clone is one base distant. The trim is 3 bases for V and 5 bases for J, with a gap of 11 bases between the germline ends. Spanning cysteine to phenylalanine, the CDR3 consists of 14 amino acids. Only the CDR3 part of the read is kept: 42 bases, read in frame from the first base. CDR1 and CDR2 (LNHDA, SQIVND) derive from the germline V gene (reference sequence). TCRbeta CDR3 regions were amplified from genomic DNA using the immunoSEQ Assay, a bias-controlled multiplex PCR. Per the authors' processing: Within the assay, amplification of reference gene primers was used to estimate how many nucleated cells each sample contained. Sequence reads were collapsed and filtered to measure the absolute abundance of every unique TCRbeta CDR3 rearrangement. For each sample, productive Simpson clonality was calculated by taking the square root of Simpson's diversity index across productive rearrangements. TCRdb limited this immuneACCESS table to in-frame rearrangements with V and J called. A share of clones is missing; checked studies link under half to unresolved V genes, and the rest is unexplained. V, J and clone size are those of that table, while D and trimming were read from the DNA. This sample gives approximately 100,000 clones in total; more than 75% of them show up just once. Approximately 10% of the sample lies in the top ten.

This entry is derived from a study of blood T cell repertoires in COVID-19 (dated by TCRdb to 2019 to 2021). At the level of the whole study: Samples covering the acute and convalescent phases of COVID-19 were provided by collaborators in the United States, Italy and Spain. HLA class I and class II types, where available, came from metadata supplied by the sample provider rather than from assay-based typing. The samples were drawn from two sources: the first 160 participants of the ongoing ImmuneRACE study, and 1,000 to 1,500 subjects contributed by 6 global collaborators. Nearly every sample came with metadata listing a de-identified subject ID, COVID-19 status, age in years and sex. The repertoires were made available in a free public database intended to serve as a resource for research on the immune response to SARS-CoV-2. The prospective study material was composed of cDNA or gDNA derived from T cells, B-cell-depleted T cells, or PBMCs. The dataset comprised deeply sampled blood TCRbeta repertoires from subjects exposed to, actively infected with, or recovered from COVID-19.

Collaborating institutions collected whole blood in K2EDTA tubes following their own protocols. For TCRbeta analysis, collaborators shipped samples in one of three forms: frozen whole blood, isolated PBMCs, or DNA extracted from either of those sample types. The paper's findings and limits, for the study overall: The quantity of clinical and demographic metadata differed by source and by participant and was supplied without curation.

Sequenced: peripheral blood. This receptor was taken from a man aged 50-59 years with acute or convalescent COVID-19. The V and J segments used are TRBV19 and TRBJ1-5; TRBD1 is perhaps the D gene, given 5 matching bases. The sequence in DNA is TGTGCCAGTAGTATGGGTGGGGGGGATCAGCCCCAGCATTTT. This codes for CASSMGGGDQPQHF.